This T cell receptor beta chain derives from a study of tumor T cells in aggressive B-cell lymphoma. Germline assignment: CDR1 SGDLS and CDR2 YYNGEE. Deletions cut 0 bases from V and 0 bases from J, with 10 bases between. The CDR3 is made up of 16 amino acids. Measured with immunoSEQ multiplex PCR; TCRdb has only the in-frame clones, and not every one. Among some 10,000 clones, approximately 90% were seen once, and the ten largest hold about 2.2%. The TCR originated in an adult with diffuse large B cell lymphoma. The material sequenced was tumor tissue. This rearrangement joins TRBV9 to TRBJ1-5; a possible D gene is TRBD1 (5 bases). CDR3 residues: CASSVATAYSNQPQHF. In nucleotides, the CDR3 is TGTGCCAGCAGCGTAGCGACAGCTTATAGCAATCAGCCCCAGCATTTT. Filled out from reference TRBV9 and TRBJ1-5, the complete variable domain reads DSGVTQTPKHLITATGQRVTLRCSPRSGDLSVYWYQQSLDQGLQFLIQYYNGEERAKGNILERFSAQQFPDLHSELNLSSLELGDSALYFCASSVATAYSNQPQHFGDGTRLSIL.